This T cell receptor beta chain was sequenced for a study of CD4 T cells in relation to SARS-CoV-2 and coronaviruses. Turning to the study itself: PBMCs were cultured with antigen for roughly 9 days before TCR beta sequencing. The negative reference was HIV-1 Nef peptide pool or peptide-free culture.

Notes on this clone: Its antigen is not identified.

V was clipped by 8 bases and J by 4 bases, with 15 bases between them. Germline CDR1 ENHRY, CDR2 SYGVKD. The CDR3 is 14 residues long. CD4+ T cells from unexposed donors were obtained before the COVID-19 pandemic (2011-2018). CD4+ T cells were isolated from the cells after around eleven days of culture. Cells permitting, SARS-CoV-2 S/N and four cold-coronavirus spikes were tested on unexposed-donor CD4+ T cells. PBMCs were plated at 1.5 million to 2.5 million per well in IL-2-containing medium. Method: immunoSEQ multiplex PCR; TCRdb's copy keeps in-frame clones and lacks some. The data contain roughly 26,000 clones, roughly 82% of them seen just once; the ten biggest clones take up over 10%.

This chain joins TRBV10-3 and TRBJ1-5; D is unresolved. Sequences were obtained from CD4+ T cells from PBMCs, cultured in vitro. This clonotype originated in a human donor in good health. CDR3 nucleotides: TGTGCCATCCGCCGGCACGGGGAGAATCAGCCCCAGCATTTT. Protein sequence: CAIRRHGENQPQHF.